The clone carrying this T cell receptor beta chain was detected ten times or more. Its antigen is as yet unknown. These data are taken from a study of blood T cells in healthy people across ages. Study details: Template-switching capture recovered about one barcoded beta molecule per two T cells.

Study-wide results and limits: The CMV status of each donor remained undetermined, and this could have confounded shifts in expanded clonotypes.

Sample-barcoded 5' priming and a J-beta primer mix drove a second PCR of about 7 to 12 cycles. Via MiXCR, TCRdb re-called the 5' RACE reads, giving one row per CDR3 protein. The sample has 1.5 million to 2 million distinct CDR3 sequences; 28% are singletons. The length of the CDR3 is 12 residues. The ends were cut back, 6 bases at V and 4 bases at J, with 10 bases in the middle. The sample taken for sequencing was blood. The sequence came from a woman in her 30s in good health. The rearrangement uses TRBV12-3 or TRBV12-4 and TRBJ2-7; D unresolved. The CDR3 loop reads CASSYNKYEQYF. CDR3 nucleotides: TGTGCCAGCAGCTATAATAAATACGAGCAGTACTTC.